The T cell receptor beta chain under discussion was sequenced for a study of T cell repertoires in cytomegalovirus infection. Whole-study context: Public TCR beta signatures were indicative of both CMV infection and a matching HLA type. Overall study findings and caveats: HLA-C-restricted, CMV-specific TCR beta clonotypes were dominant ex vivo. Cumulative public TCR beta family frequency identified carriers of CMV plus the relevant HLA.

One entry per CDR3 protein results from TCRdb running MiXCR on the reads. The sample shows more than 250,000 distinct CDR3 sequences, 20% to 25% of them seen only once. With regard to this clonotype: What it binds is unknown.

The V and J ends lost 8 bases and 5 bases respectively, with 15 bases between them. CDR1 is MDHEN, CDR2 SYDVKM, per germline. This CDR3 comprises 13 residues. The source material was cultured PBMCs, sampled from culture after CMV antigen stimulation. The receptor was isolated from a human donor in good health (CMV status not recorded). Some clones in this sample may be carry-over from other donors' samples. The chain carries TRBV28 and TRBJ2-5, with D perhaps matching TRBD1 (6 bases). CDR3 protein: CASVAGEKETQYF. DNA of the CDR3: TGTGCCAGCGTCGCAGGGGAGAAGGAGACCCAGTACTTC.